The text below deals with one TCR beta chain. V dropped 0 bases and J dropped 9 bases, with 10 bases sitting between them. CDR1 is SGDLS and CDR2 is YYNGEE in the germline V gene. This CDR3 is 13 amino acids long. Data came from immunoSEQ multiplex PCR; TCRdb stores just in-frame clones and leaves some out. The data contain 200,000 or so clones, approximately 90% of them singletons. The data stem from a study of blood T cell repertoires in COVID-19. The overall study: Spain, Italy and the United States supplied samples that represented acute and convalescent COVID-19.

The genes are TRBV9 and TRBJ2-1, with D hard to call. Sample: PBMCs or T cells enriched from blood (not recorded which). The clonotype originates from a woman in her forties with acute COVID-19. The CDR3 region is CASSVVVRSEQFF. CDR3 DNA: TGTGCCAGCAGCGTAGTCGTTCGGAGTGAGCAGTTCTTC.